These 9 T cell receptor beta chains were sequenced from one sample in a study of radiation and T cells in renal cell carcinoma. The treatment: treatment-naive control, cytoreductive nephrectomy. Data came from immunoSEQ multiplex PCR; TCRdb stores just in-frame clones and leaves some out. The sample has approximately 9,800 clones; less than 80% are singletons. The starting material was tumor tissue, obtained from a patient whose treatment was nephrectomy without radiotherapy. The receptors were gathered from a man between 60 and 75 years old with renal cell carcinoma.

The chain links TRBV7-2 to TRBJ1-1; TRBD1 might be the D (5 bases). This CDR3 is built from 15 residues. Trimming cost V 5 bases and J 1 base, with 14 bases left between them. Per germline, CDR1 SGHTA and CDR2 FQGNSA. The CDR3 DNA is TGTGCCAGCAGCCCGAAGGGGACCGGGAACACTGAAGCTTTCTTT. Translating gives CASSPKGTGNTEAFF.

The chain carries TRBV5-1 and TRBJ2-7; 8 nucleotides align to TRBD2. CDR3 size: 14 residues. Germline lookup yields CDR1 SGHRS and CDR2 YFSETQ. Trimming cost V 1 base and J 6 bases; bases outside gene matches: 6. The CDR3 sequence: CASSLTGTRAEQYF. CDR3 in DNA: TGCGCCAGCAGCTTGACCGGGACTAGGGCCGAGCAGTACTTC.

The chain links TRBV7-9 to TRBJ2-3; weak D call: TRBD2 (6 bases). The V end was cut by 5 bases, the J end by 0 bases, with 15 bases between. This CDR3 spans 16 amino acids. The V gene's germline CDR1 is SEHNR and CDR2 FQNEAQ (reference sequence). In DNA form, the CDR3 reads TGTGCCAGCAGCCCCAGGGCGGGGACTAGCACAGATACGCAGTATTTT. Translated: CASSPRAGTSTDTQYF.

The CDR3: CSADRGDQPQHF. The CDR3 nucleotides read TGCAGCGCTGACAGGGGGGATCAGCCCCAGCATTTT. J is TRBJ1-5 and V is TRBV29-1; 9 nucleotides agree with TRBD1. Trimming removed 7 bases from V and 5 bases from J; junction bases left unmatched: 3. CDR3 length: 12 residues. Germline loops: CDR1 SQVTM, CDR2 ANQGSEA.

In its sample, this clone was seen a few times. The chain combines TRBV19 with TRBJ1-2, with TRBD1 matching 8 bases. This CDR3 is built from 13 residues. CDR1 and CDR2 from the germline V gene are LNHDA and SQIVND (reference sequence). J was trimmed by 4 bases and V by 8 bases; bases with no gene match: 6. DNA for the CDR3: TGTGCCAGTTTCGACAGGGGTACCTATGGCTACACCTTC. Amino acids: CASFDRGTYGYTF.

CDR3 sequence (DNA): TGTGCCAGCTCACCCCCGGGAGCGGGAGTTCCCTACGAGCAGTACTTC. This encodes CASSPPGAGVPYEQYF. The chain uses TRBV18 and TRBJ2-7, with 8 nucleotides matching TRBD2. Germline CDR1 and CDR2: KGHSH and LQKENI. This CDR3 has 16 amino acids. V lost 3 bases, J lost 2 bases, and 9 bases stayed unmatched. The entire variable domain, with the rest obtained from reference TRBV18 and TRBJ2-7, is as follows: NAGVMQNPRHLVRRRGQEARLRCSPMKGHSHVYWYRQLPEEGLKFMVYLQKENIIDESGMPKERFSAEFPKEGPSILRIQQVVRGDSAAYFCASSPPGAGVPYEQYFGPGTRLTVT.

The chain recombines TRBV6-1 with TRBJ2-7; D is possibly TRBD1 (5 bases). V gave up 2 bases and J gave up 7 bases, with 12 bases separating them. CDR1 MNHNS and CDR2 SASEGT come from the germline V gene. The CDR3 has 13 residues. The CDR3 region is CASSESGPKEQYF. The CDR3 region has the DNA TGTGCCAGCAGTGAATCAGGGCCTAAGGAGCAGTACTTC.

The genes are TRBV6-1 and TRBJ2-3; maybe TRBD2 (6 bases). The V gene's germline CDR1 is MNHNS and CDR2 SASEGT. Trimming removed 4 bases from V and 0 bases from J, with 8 bases in between. The CDR3 loop spans 14 amino acids. In DNA, the CDR3 is TGTGCCAGCAGTGCGACTAGAAGCACAGATACGCAGTATTTT. It specifies CASSATRSTDTQYF.

The V call is TRBV30, the J call TRBJ2-7; either TRBD1 or TRBD2 may fit D (6 bases each). The CDR3 consists of 13 residues. The V gene's germline CDR1 is GTSNPN and CDR2 SVGIG (reference sequence). The V end was cut by 0 bases, the J end by 4 bases, with 10 bases between. The CDR3 DNA follows: TGTGCCTGGAGTGTAGGAGGGGGATACGAGCAGTACTTC. As protein: CAWSVGGGYEQYF.